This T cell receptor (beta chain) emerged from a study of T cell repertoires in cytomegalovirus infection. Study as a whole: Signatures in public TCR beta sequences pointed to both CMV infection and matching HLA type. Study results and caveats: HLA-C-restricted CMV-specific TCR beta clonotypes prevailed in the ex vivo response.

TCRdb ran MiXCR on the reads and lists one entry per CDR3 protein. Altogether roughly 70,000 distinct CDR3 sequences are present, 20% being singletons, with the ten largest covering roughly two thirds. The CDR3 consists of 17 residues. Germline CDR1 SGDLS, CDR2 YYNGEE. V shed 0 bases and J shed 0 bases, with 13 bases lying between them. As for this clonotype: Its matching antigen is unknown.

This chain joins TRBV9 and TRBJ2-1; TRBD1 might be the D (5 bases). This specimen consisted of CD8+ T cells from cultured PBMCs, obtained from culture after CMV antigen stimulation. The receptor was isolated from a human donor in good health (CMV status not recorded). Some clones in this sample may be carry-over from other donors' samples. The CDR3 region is CASSVERGTSSYNEQFF. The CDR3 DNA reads TGTGCCAGCAGCGTAGAAAGGGGAACGAGCTCCTACAATGAGCAGTTCTTC.